The 9 T cell receptor beta chains presented below share a single source sample, sequenced in a study of identifying expanded T cells in peripheral blood. The method was immunoSEQ multiplex PCR; TCRdb's version includes in-frame clones alone and lacks a portion of them. The sample has about 89,000 clones; more than 75% are singletons. The sequencing sample was made of blood. All receptors come from a person between 18 and 75 years old in good health.

This clone was picked up one time. The rearrangement links TRBV5-8 to TRBJ1-4; no clear D. The CDR3 is made up of 11 amino acids. Germline CDR1 reads SGHTS; CDR2 reads YDEGEE. V dropped 2 bases and J dropped 8 bases, with 4 bases sitting between them. Here the CDR3 DNA reads TGTGCCAGCAGCTTACTCGAAAAACTGTTTTTT. Protein: CASSLLEKLFF.

This chain uses TRBV19 with TRBJ2-7; 11 bases are a match to TRBD1. The CDR3 loop spans 15 amino acids. Germline CDR1 is LNHDA and CDR2 is SQIVND (reference sequence). V shed 3 bases and J 0 bases; nucleotides not matched to a gene: 1. The CDR3 bases are TGTGCCAGTAGTATCGGGACAGGGGGCTCCTACGAGCAGTACTTC. This sequence encodes CASSIGTGGSYEQYF.

This CDR3 is CAWSGGGDQPQHF. As DNA, the CDR3 is TGTGCCTGGAGTGGGGGAGGGGATCAGCCCCAGCATTTT. V is TRBV30 and J is TRBJ1-5; tentative D call: TRBD1 (5 bases). The CDR3 sequence is 13 residues long. In germline, CDR1 is GTSNPN, CDR2 SVGIG (reference sequence). V shed 1 base and J shed 5 bases, with 9 bases lying between them.

This clone occurred once. The chain recombines TRBV9 with TRBJ1-3, with no clear D. The germline V gene encodes CDR1 SGDLS and CDR2 YYNGEE. The germline V and J ends were trimmed by 4 bases and 0 bases, with 14 bases remaining between them. This CDR3 contains 16 residues. This CDR3 reads CASSPVAGNSGNTIYF. The CDR3 DNA is TGTGCCAGCAGCCCGGTTGCGGGGAACTCTGGAAACACCATATATTTT.

The rearrangement uses TRBV9 and TRBJ1-2; TRBD1 matches at 9 bases. V dropped 2 bases and J dropped 9; count of bases not matched to a gene: 23. Germline CDR1 is SGDLS and CDR2 is YYNGEE. This CDR3 spans 19 amino acids. CDR3 sequence: CASSVSSSEGGQGGRSYTF. For the CDR3, the DNA is TGTGCCAGCAGCGTCAGTAGTTCAGAGGGGGGACAGGGAGGACGTAGCTACACCTTC.

The chain employs TRBV15 and TRBJ2-3; 11 nucleotides align to TRBD2. CDR3 length: 18 residues. Per germline, CDR1 LNHNV and CDR2 YYDKDF (reference sequence). The V gene end was trimmed by 0 bases and the J gene end by 6 bases; junction bases not matched to a gene: 11. The DNA of the CDR3 is TGTGCCACCAGCAGAGATCTAGCGGGGGGTTTATATGGGGATACGCAGTATTTT. Its translation is CATSRDLAGGLYGDTQYF.

This rearrangement joins TRBV30 to TRBJ1-2, with D perhaps matching TRBD1 (6 bases). V gave up 4 bases and J gave up 3 bases, with 15 bases separating them. This CDR3 comprises 14 residues. CDR1 GTSNPN and CDR2 SVGIG come from the germline V gene (reference sequence). For the CDR3, the DNA is TGTGCCTGGACCCTAGAGGGGGAATACTATGGCTACACCTTC. It codes for CAWTLEGEYYGYTF.

The chain uses TRBV29-1 and TRBJ1-2; 8 positions agree with TRBD1. CDR1 and CDR2 from the germline V gene are SQVTM and ANQGSEA. The CDR3 is 13 amino acids. V shed 5 bases and J 4 bases; nucleotides not matched to a gene: 6. Here the CDR3 DNA reads TGCAGCGTTCGTCAGGGGGCGAGCTATGGCTACACCTTC. Its translation: CSVRQGASYGYTF.

The rearrangement joins TRBV2 to TRBJ1-1; TRBD1 matches at 8 bases. V was clipped by 2 bases and J by 3 bases; unmatched bases: 2. CDR1 and CDR2 from the germline V gene are SNHLY and FYNNEI. The CDR3 is 14 amino acids. CDR3 region: CASSEQGADTEAFF. CDR3 coding DNA: TGTGCCAGCAGTGAACAGGGGGCTGACACTGAAGCTTTCTTT.